This TCR beta chain was captured in a study of cytomegalovirus exposure and HLA in healthy donors (dated by TCRdb to 2017 to 2019). Study-wide context: An earlier analysis of some 600 of the donors reported 276 Gb of sequence data and 117 million unique TCR beta sequences obtained from around 180 million T cells. An early release that covered more than 550 HLA-typed donors contained approximately 290 gigabases of sequencing data and some 87 million unique TCR sequences. Of the approximately 400 genotyped donors, 75% to 85% were placed in the genetic ancestry cluster associated with self-reported Caucasian donors. The study was designed to test whether signatures of past pathogen exposure could be identified by cataloging public T cell receptors. The study used immunosequencing to profile the T cell repertoires of several hundred subjects and linked those repertoires to cytomegalovirus serostatus. Along with the roughly 700-subject first cohort, a separate validation cohort of some 130 different subjects was used. The study combined high-throughput TCR immunosequencing, statistical association of individual TCRs with disease status, and machine learning to predict cytomegalovirus infection status. In a later analysis, previously published TCR beta repertoires from 550 to 700 donors were re-analyzed and high-resolution HLA genotyping was added so that TCR occurrence patterns could be studied. In the later analysis, no new phenotypic data were used to find candidate immune exposures; instead, reliance was placed on TCR beta sequences and their occurrence across donors. An earlier analysis of 450 to 750 of the donors used high-throughput TCR beta sequencing to judge whether each TCR beta V gene segment behaved as functional or pseudogenic. Donor age, sex, ethnicity and CMV serostatus were compiled together with the repertoire data. In a later genetic analysis, genome-wide SNP genotypes for 398 of the 666 donors were used, and that subset was treated as a discovery cohort. All discovery cohort repertoires had been generated using a single sequencing platform. Both class I and class II loci were covered by HLA typing, at four-digit resolution. Typing coverage differed by locus: A, B, C, DRB1 and DQB1 were typed in about 629-640 donors, DQA1 in roughly 510, DPA1 in some 600, and DPB1 in about 450. Because of strong linkage in the cohort, 5 or 6 DR-DQ haplotypes were treated as single units for association and clustering. On average, around 200,000 unique TCR beta nucleotide sequences were sequenced per donor among roughly 430 genotyped donors of the cohort, with roughly 18% of those sequences being non-productive.

The method was the immunoSEQ multiplex PCR assay. For the multiplex PCR, a mixture combining 60 forward primers for TCR Vbeta segments and 13 reverse primers for TCR Jbeta segments was used. The CDR3 region of rearranged TCR beta genes was amplified from genomic DNA by a multiplex PCR assay. The Illumina HiSeq System was used to sequence the amplified TCR beta libraries as 87-base-pair reads. The paper's data handling went like this. A later analysis tallied around 80 million unique TCR beta chains across the 666 repertoires, and 10 million to 11 million of those chains were shared by two or more donors. Raw reads were error-corrected and collapsed into unique sequences by a nearest-neighbor algorithm in which closely related sequences were merged to remove PCR and sequencing errors. To assign V, D and J gene segments, CDR3 sequences were aligned to IMGT reference sequences. For a sequence to be retained, at least a six-nucleotide match to both a V gene segment and a J gene segment was required. A rearrangement counted as productive if the CDR3 had no stop codons and remained in frame with V and J, and every other rearrangement counted as non-productive. CDR3 was defined by IMGT convention, running from the second conserved V-encoded cysteine to the conserved J-encoded phenylalanine. In an earlier analysis of approximately 500 of the donors, sequences lacking an unambiguous match to a single V gene segment were excluded. An earlier analysis of almost 600 of the donors classified V segments as functional when productive rearrangements were above 56.7% and as segregating when the standard deviation between donors was above 5%. To diagnose cytomegalovirus status from the catalog of TCR beta chain sequences, a statistical classification framework was built. V and J gene assignment, in a later analysis, came from comparing TCR nucleotide sequences with IMGT/GENE-DB human TR gene sequences. The TCRdist pipeline was used in a later analysis to assign CDR3 sequences and most-parsimonious VDJ recombination scenarios. A later analysis defined each TCR beta chain by its CDR3 amino acid sequence plus V-gene family, and excluded reads lacking a unique V-gene family. In a later analysis, fewer than 650 highly shared, low-generation-probability nucleotide sequences were removed to address suspected cross-contamination and a sequencing artifact. For each public chain, a later analysis derived a clonal expansion index from normalized ranks of inferred template counts within each repertoire. In a later analysis, generation probabilities were computed with a VDJ recombination model fitted to out-of-frame rearrangements, and the resulting probabilities were checked against IGoR. In a later analysis, hypergeometric tests were used to score TCR-TCR, TCR-HLA and TCR-CMV co-occurrence, with a repertoire-size bias correction applied to TCR pairs. False discovery rates were estimated in a later analysis by permuting HLA or CMV assignments 20 times. In a later analysis, co-occurring TCRs were grouped using DBSCAN, with TCRdist sequence similarity added in when clustering inside HLA-allele-positive subsets. For co-occurrence clustering, repertoires with fewer than 30,000 or more than 120,000 public chains were excluded, along with roughly 5 repertoires with anomalous nucleotide sharing. The table comes from immuneACCESS by way of TCRdb, which keeps in-frame sequences with V and J called. Part of the clones is missing from these tables; in studies checked, under half for an unresolved V gene and the rest for unknown reasons. V and J calls plus clone size are reproduced from that table; the DNA served to infer D and trimming. The sample table contains under 140,000 clones; only one count was recorded for over 60% of them. Less than 3% of the sample rests with the top ten.

Reading the germline V gene gives CDR1 MDHEN and CDR2 SYDVKM. Reading from cysteine to phenylalanine, the CDR3 counts 20 amino acids. Solely the CDR3 DNA is kept, with 60 bases framed from the first base. Here V drops 5 bases and J drops 1 base, and the junction holds 19 bases not matched to any gene. The cohort was made up of around 720 healthy bone marrow donors. At the time of sampling, all cohort members were nominally healthy, though unrecorded immune exposures were likely present. The donor was CMV seropositive and belonged to the group of 250 to 300 seropositive cohort members. A peripheral blood sample was provided by each donor, and peripheral blood mononuclear cells were used for TCR beta sequencing. The Qiagen DNeasy Blood Extraction Kit was used to extract genomic DNA from the blood cell samples. With regard to this clone: Its antigen is unknown. Base qualities were left out, and no much larger clone turns up one base away.

Overall study results and their limits: In a later analysis, the rate of TCR association differed among HLA loci, with DRB1 alleles having the most associated TCRs and HLA-C alleles having the fewest. Some IMGT-functional V segments, including TRBV6-2 and TRBV6-3, could not be told apart with the 87-base-pair reads, so those segments were excluded. The classifier was reported to diagnose cytomegalovirus status with high specificity and sensitivity in both the original and validation cohorts. Because counts were too low, about 18 rarely observed V segments, including chromosome 9 orphons, were left out of the earlier analysis of a few hundred of the donors. The study gave a list of 150 to 200 TCR beta chains associated with cytomegalovirus. According to the authors, the approach could potentially be generalized to other disease states and immunological phenotypes. According to a later analysis, most CMV-associated TCR beta chains appeared to be HLA-restricted, and the HLA associations seemed to be driven largely by CMV exposure. Because some donors lacked HLA typing at each locus, the association tests relied only on the typed subset. A few of the identified cytomegalovirus-associated TCR beta chains were confirmed in vitro to be specific for cytomegalovirus antigens. When HLA alleles, especially DR and DQ, strongly co-occurred, TCR associations were difficult to assign to individual alleles. Linkage disequilibrium might explain the correlated functional status among segregating V segments, but an unknown experimental factor could not be excluded. Immune exposure information for the cohort was limited to CMV serostatus. A later genetic analysis associated a missense DCLRE1C variant with V-gene and J-gene trimming of TCR beta chains, and an independent cohort replicated the association. A group of highly shared sequence variants was considered likely to be a technical artifact of the sequencing pipeline. A later analysis associated 16,951 TCR beta sequences with specific HLA alleles at a false discovery rate of 0.05. In a later genetic analysis, fewer N-insertions in productive TCRs were reported among donors in an Asian-associated ancestry cluster than the roughly 640-donor mean. In this cohort, only TCR beta chains were sequenced, and detectable features were limited by the absence of alpha or paired-chain data. Sequencing depth was assumed to be roughly uniform across donors in the presence/absence analyses, though that assumption may not hold. Most TCR sequences were observed very rarely across donors, whereas some public TCRs were present in many individuals. A further reported finding was that TCR beta sequences accurately predicted the HLA-A and HLA-B alleles for most subjects in the first cohort. An earlier analysis of approximately 600 of the donors showed that most TCR beta V segments appeared in productive rearrangements either about 90% or about 30% of the time, which broadly matched IMGT annotations. According to a later analysis, parvovirus B19, influenza, CMV and Epstein-Barr virus appeared linked to several top co-occurrence clusters. A later analysis found that HLA-associated TCR beta chains were more clonally expanded and had lower generation probabilities than equally common non-associated chains.

Sequenced material: PBMCs. The receptor comes from a woman aged 55 to 70 in good health and CMV-seropositive. The rearrangement joined TRBV28 to TRBJ2-4, with 8 bases aligning to TRBD2. The CDR3 in this case is CASSVSGTSYWLTAKNIQYF. The nucleotide sequence reads TGTGCCAGCAGTGTGTCCGGGACTAGTTATTGGCTAACGGCCAAAAACATTCAGTACTTC.